The present T cell receptor beta chain was sequenced within a study of blood T cells in healthy people across ages. This clonotype came up a few times. The CDR3 length is 15 residues. Trimming removed 4 bases at V and 7 bases at J, with 17 bases between. Germline assignment: CDR1 GTSNPN and CDR2 SVGIG (reference sequence). Combining a sample-barcoded 5' primer with a J-beta primer mix, a second PCR ran for roughly 6 to 12 cycles. TCRdb fed the 5' RACE reads into MiXCR, producing one record per CDR3 protein. The sample has roughly 650,000 distinct CDR3 sequences, about 30% seen once. The sample comprised blood. The chain carries TRBV30 and TRBJ1-6, with D possibly matching TRBD1 (5 bases). The TCR originated in a woman of 80 years or more in good health. The CDR3: CAWKMDNRINSPLHF. CDR3 in DNA: TGTGCCTGGAAAATGGACAACAGGATAAATTCACCCCTCCACTTT.